What follows are 31 T cell receptor beta chains derived from one specimen sequenced in a study of blood T cell repertoires in COVID-19. The assay was immunoSEQ multiplex PCR, and TCRdb's table has in-frame clones only and misses some. This table holds around 310,000 clones, more than 80% found once. Sample: peripheral blood. The receptor source for this set is a woman aged 25 to 45 with COVID-19, enrolled during active disease.

The rearrangement joins TRBV30 to TRBJ1-6; D is unresolved. The CDR3 sequence is 15 residues long. Trimming cost V 1 base and J 9 bases, with 16 bases left between them. CDR1 and CDR2 (germline): GTSNPN, SVGIG (reference sequence). The CDR3, as DNA: TGTGCCTGGAGTGGTCCGAGGGAACGGAGTTCACCCCTCCACTTT. Its protein product is CAWSGPRERSSPLHF.

This chain uses TRBV7-9 with TRBJ2-3, with TRBD2 matching 8 bases. The CDR3 spans 16 residues. Trimming removed 6 bases from V and 0 bases from J; junction bases left unmatched: 8. CDR1 and CDR2 from the germline V gene are SEHNR and FQNEAQ (reference sequence). In DNA form, the CDR3 reads TGTGCCAGCAGACAACTACTAGCGGTGAGCACAGATACGCAGTATTTT. Translated, it gives CASRQLLAVSTDTQYF.

The V gene is TRBV30, the J gene TRBJ2-5; D may be TRBD2 (6 bases). CDR3 length equals 11 residues. Germline V gives CDR1 GTSNPN, CDR2 SVGIG (reference sequence). Trimming cost V 7 bases and J 4 bases, with 10 bases left between them. DNA of the CDR3: TGTGCCTCACGGGGGAGAGAGACCCAGTACTTC. It codes for CASRGRETQYF.

The CDR3 loop reads CASSLVGLNTEAFF. The CDR3, as DNA: TGTGCCAGCAGCTTGGTGGGCTTGAACACTGAAGCTTTCTTT. The V gene is TRBV5-5, the J gene TRBJ1-1; D gene ambiguous. V was pared by 0 bases and J by 0 bases, with 6 bases between. The germline V gene encodes CDR1 SGHKS and CDR2 YYEKEE (reference sequence). This CDR3 region has 14 residues.

The CDR3: CAGDSWGASQPQHF. The CDR3 DNA is TGTGCCGGTGACAGTTGGGGCGCGTCTCAGCCCCAGCATTTT. The chain carries TRBV6-5 and TRBJ1-5; the D gene is possibly TRBD1 (5 bases). CDR1 and CDR2 from the germline V gene are MNHEY and SVGAGI. Trimming removed 11 bases at V and 6 bases at J, with 20 bases between. The CDR3 contains 14 residues.

This clone showed up just once. The CDR3 loop is CASSFQPRDRGNTEAFF. The CDR3 DNA reads as TGTGCCAGCAGTTTTCAGCCCCGGGACAGGGGGAACACTGAAGCTTTCTTT. The rearrangement uses TRBV28 and TRBJ1-1; 10 bases are shared with TRBD1. V shed 3 bases and J 1 base; nucleotides not matched to a gene: 8. Germline-derived CDR1 and CDR2 are MDHEN and SYDVKM. This CDR3 contains 17 residues. The complete variable domain, with remaining parts taken from reference TRBV28 and TRBJ1-1, reads DVKVTQSSRYLVKRTGEKVFLECVQDMDHENMFWYRQDPGLGLRLIYFSYDVKMKEKGDIPEGYSVSREKKERFSLILESASTNQTSMYLCASSFQPRDRGNTEAFFGQGTRLTVV.

The chain has TRBV4-1 and TRBJ1-4; TRBD1 aligns across 9 bases. With 6 bases clipped from V and 8 bases from J, the junction kept 10 bases outside the gene matches. The CDR3 runs to 15 residues. Germline V lookup: CDR1 MGHRA, CDR2 YSYEKL. The CDR3, as DNA: TGCGCCAGCAGACTTATGGGACAGGGAGGGGAAAAACTGTTTTTT. Protein: CASRLMGQGGEKLFF.

The genes are TRBV7-8 and TRBJ1-5; perhaps TRBD1 as D (5 bases). V lost 1 base and J 6 bases, leaving 10 bases between the germline ends. The CDR3 has 14 amino acids. Germline V gives CDR1 SGHVS, CDR2 FQNEAQ. CDR3 in DNA: TGTGCCAGCAGCTTAGACGGCCAGGGTCAGCCCCAGCATTTT. Protein: CASSLDGQGQPQHF.

V gene TRBV18 combines with J gene TRBJ1-4; possibly TRBD1 for D (6 bases). CDR3 length: 16 amino acids. The V and J ends lost 3 bases and 0 bases respectively, with 11 bases between them. In germline, CDR1 is KGHSH, CDR2 LQKENI. CDR3 region: CASSPGQFSTNEKLFF. Written as DNA, the CDR3 is TGTGCCAGCTCACCTGGACAGTTTTCAACTAATGAAAAACTGTTTTTT. The full variable domain, in which reference TRBV18 and TRBJ1-4 provide the parts outside the CDR3, is NAGVMQNPRHLVRRRGQEARLRCSPMKGHSHVYWYRQLPEEGLKFMVYLQKENIIDESGMPKERFSAEFPKEGPSILRIQQVVRGDSAAYFCASSPGQFSTNEKLFFGSGTQLSVL.

The chain recombines TRBV7-9 with TRBJ1-4; TRBD1 aligns across 8 bases. CDR1 and CDR2 (germline): SEHNR, FQNEAQ (reference sequence). The CDR3 has 14 residues. Trimming cost V 5 bases and J 4 bases; bases outside gene matches: 3. The CDR3 protein is CASSRGQDNEKLFF. The DNA of the CDR3 is TGTGCCAGCAGCCGGGGACAGGATAATGAAAAACTGTTTTTT.

As to this clone: The DNA is left out, because the CDR3 cannot be placed on it with certainty; the CDR3 is given as TCRdb lists it. This CDR3 is CASSLDKNTEAFF. V is TRBV18 and J is TRBJ1-1; the DNA was not used to check the table's D call, TRBD1. The germline gives CDR1 KGHSH, CDR2 LQKENI. Termini included, the CDR3 measures 13 amino acids.

The chain combines TRBV2 with TRBJ2-5; D call uncertain. The CDR3 runs to 13 residues. Trimming shortened V by 8 bases and J by 2 bases, and 12 bases separated the two germline ends. The germline V gene has CDR1 SNHLY and CDR2 FYNNEI. CDR3 sequence: CASRHSGQETQYF. In nucleotides, the CDR3 is TGTGCCAGCCGCCACAGTGGGCAAGAGACCCAGTACTTC.

The chain links TRBV9 to TRBJ1-2; 7 bases line up with TRBD1. Per the germline V gene, CDR1 is SGDLS and CDR2 is YYNGEE. The V gene end was trimmed by 2 bases and the J gene end by 3 bases; junction bases not matched to a gene: 1. The CDR3 sequence is 13 residues long. CDR3 loop: CASSVDRDYGYTF. DNA for the CDR3: TGTGCCAGCAGCGTCGACAGGGACTATGGCTACACCTTC.

This clone came up once. The chain uses TRBV6-5 and TRBJ2-2; perhaps TRBD2 as D (5 bases). Trimming took 5 bases from V and 5 from J, leaving 9 bases between them. Germline CDR1 and CDR2: MNHEY and SVGAGI. The CDR3 is 13 amino acids. The CDR3: CASSPRGTGELFF. The CDR3 bases are TGTGCCAGCAGTCCTCGGGGAACCGGGGAGCTGTTTTTT.

V is TRBV7-2 and J is TRBJ2-1, with D tentatively TRBD2 (7 bases). V lost 5 bases to trimming and J lost 9 bases, with 20 bases between them. Germline V CDR1 and CDR2: SGHTA, FQGNSA. CDR3 size: 15 residues. The CDR3 protein is CASSPWGGLSSEQFF. DNA of the CDR3: TGTGCCAGCAGCCCATGGGGGGGGCTATCATCTGAGCAGTTCTTC.

This chain joins TRBV6-4 and TRBJ1-5; 8 positions match TRBD1. This CDR3 region has 17 residues. The germline V gene encodes CDR1 MRHNA and CDR2 SNTAGT. After removal of 9 bases from V and 7 bases from J, the junction contained 20 bases not matched to a gene. CDR3 region: CARKGGRGQGRKQPQHF. Here the CDR3 DNA reads TGTGCCAGGAAAGGGGGCAGGGGGCAAGGTAGGAAGCAGCCCCAGCATTTT.

V and J are TRBV24-1 and TRBJ2-3, with 7 bases identical to TRBD1. There are 17 residues in the CDR3. J was trimmed by 0 bases and V by 2 bases; bases with no gene match: 7. Germline assignment: CDR1 KGHDR and CDR2 SFDVKD. The CDR3 here is CATSDSFTGVSTDTQYF. CDR3 in DNA: TGTGCCACCAGTGATTCTTTTACAGGGGTTAGCACAGATACGCAGTATTTT.

The genes are TRBV24-1 and TRBJ2-2; a weak D match, TRBD2 (5 bases). From germline, CDR1 is KGHDR and CDR2 SFDVKD. CDR3 length equals 13 residues. The germline V and J ends were trimmed by 7 bases and 6 bases, with 11 bases remaining between them. In DNA, the CDR3 is TGTGCCACCAGGGCAGGACTTGCCGGGGAGCTGTTTTTT. This translates into CATRAGLAGELFF.

The genes are TRBV6-4 and TRBJ2-1, with a weak D call TRBD1 (7 bases). The CDR3 loop spans 14 amino acids. The V gene lost 4 bases and the J gene lost 7 bases, with 14 bases spanning the gap. Germline CDR1 reads MRHNA; CDR2 reads SNTAGT. In nucleotides, the CDR3 is TGTGCCAGCAGTGTGGCAGGGGGGAGAAATGAGCAGTTCTTC. Translated: CASSVAGGRNEQFF.

The V call is TRBV5-1, the J call TRBJ2-7; D not resolved. This CDR3 comprises 15 residues. Trimming took off 4 bases at V and 2 bases at J, with 16 bases between the two ends. Germline assignment: CDR1 SGHRS and CDR2 YFSETQ. The CDR3 nucleotides are TGCGCCAGCAGCCCCTACGATGATCACCCCTACGAGCAGTACTTC. This sequence encodes CASSPYDDHPYEQYF.

This clone was seen a few times. V usage is TRBV19 and J usage is TRBJ2-3; D unclear. There are 12 residues in the CDR3. CDR1 and CDR2 (germline): LNHDA, SQIVND (reference sequence). V shed 6 bases and J shed 2 bases, with 6 bases lying between them. The CDR3 DNA follows: TGTGCCAGTAGCGGTTACACAGATACGCAGTATTTT. It codes for CASSGYTDTQYF.

This clone has just a few counts. V gene TRBV9 combines with J gene TRBJ1-1; D is unresolved. In germline, CDR1 is SGDLS, CDR2 YYNGEE. Trimming removed 0 bases at V and 5 bases at J, with 8 bases between. This CDR3 has 13 residues. The CDR3 is CASSVGSGTEAFF. DNA for the CDR3: TGTGCCAGCAGCGTAGGATCCGGGACTGAAGCTTTCTTT.

The rearrangement uses TRBV15 and TRBJ2-1; TRBD1 aligns across 7 bases. Germline-derived CDR1 and CDR2 are LNHNV and YYDKDF (reference sequence). With V trimmed by 1 base and J by 5 bases, 8 bases remained unmatched. CDR3 size: 16 residues. CDR3 sequence reads: CATSRGGQRLDNEQFF. CDR3 DNA sequence: TGTGCCACCAGCAGAGGGGGACAGCGCCTGGACAATGAGCAGTTCTTC.

This chain connects TRBV5-1 to TRBJ2-3; TRBD2 matches 8 bases. The CDR3 sequence is 17 residues long. V lost 2 bases and J lost 5; bases outside the gene matches: 13. Germline CDR1 is SGHRS and CDR2 is YFSETQ. DNA of the CDR3: TGCGCCAGCAGCTTTGGATTGACTCCCGGGGGGGTAGATACGCAGTATTTT. Translating it yields CASSFGLTPGGVDTQYF. The full variable domain, its missing parts supplied by reference TRBV5-1 and TRBJ2-3, is KAGVTQTPRYLIKTRGQQVTLSCSPISGHRSVSWYQQTPGQGLQFLFEYFSETQRNKGNFPGRFSGRQFSNSRSEMNVSTLELGDSALYLCASSFGLTPGGVDTQYFGPGTRLTVL.

This chain connects TRBV6-5 to TRBJ1-1; D is uncertain. The germline V gene encodes CDR1 MNHEY and CDR2 SVGAGI. V shed 4 bases and J shed 3 bases, with 12 bases lying between them. The CDR3 totals 14 residues. CDR3 in amino acids: CASSLNSQYTEAFF. CDR3 coding DNA: TGTGCCAGCAGTTTGAACAGTCAATACACTGAAGCTTTCTTT.

The J gene is TRBJ1-4, the V gene TRBV18; D gene unclear. This CDR3 is built from 15 residues. Trimming pared 4 bases from V and 2 bases from J, leaving 11 bases between. Germline loops: CDR1 KGHSH, CDR2 LQKENI. The CDR3 sequence: CASSLDAGTNEKLFF. The CDR3 nucleotides read TGTGCCAGCTCACTGGACGCGGGTACTAATGAAAAACTGTTTTTT. The variable domain in full, with the rest retrieved from reference TRBV18 and TRBJ1-4, is NAGVMQNPRHLVRRRGQEARLRCSPMKGHSHVYWYRQLPEEGLKFMVYLQKENIIDESGMPKERFSAEFPKEGPSILRIQQVVRGDSAAYFCASSLDAGTNEKLFFGSGTQLSVL.

This clone was detected only a few times. V and J are TRBV7-2 and TRBJ1-5; D is perhaps TRBD1 (5 bases). Germline V CDR1 and CDR2: SGHTA, FQGNSA. The CDR3 has 14 amino acids. Trimming shortened V by 2 bases and J by 7 bases, and 12 bases separated the two germline ends. The chain's CDR3 is CASSLTREGQPQHF. CDR3 nucleotides: TGTGCCAGCAGCTTAACCAGGGAAGGGCAGCCCCAGCATTTT.

The chain links TRBV11-3 to TRBJ2-1; D remains ambiguous. The CDR3 runs 16 residues. Trimming removed 1 base at V and 6 bases at J, with 16 bases between. Germline loops: CDR1 SGHNT, CDR2 YENEEA. This chain's CDR3 is CASSLVLAGSINEQFF. The CDR3 bases are TGTGCCAGCAGCTTAGTTTTGGCAGGATCAATCAATGAGCAGTTCTTC.

This clone was observed a few times. The J gene is TRBJ1-1, the V gene TRBV7-2; D uncertain. This CDR3 comprises 13 residues. Trimming pared 0 bases from V and 7 bases from J, leaving 9 bases between. Germline assignment: CDR1 SGHTA and CDR2 FQGNSA. The CDR3 DNA follows: TGTGCCAGCAGCTTAGCGAGAGCGGGTGAAGCTTTCTTT. Residues: CASSLARAGEAFF.

The V and J genes are TRBV7-9 and TRBJ2-7, with TRBD1 as a possible D gene (5 bases). CDR1 SEHNR and CDR2 FQNEAQ come from the germline V gene (reference sequence). V was cut by 5 bases and J by 0 bases, with 20 bases left in between. CDR3 length: 17 residues. CDR3 DNA sequence: TGTGCCAGCAGCCCGCAGGGAACCCAACCTATCTCCTACGAGCAGTACTTC. Its protein product is CASSPQGTQPISYEQYF.

The rearrangement uses TRBV7-8 and TRBJ2-2; D is undetermined. V lost 5 bases and J lost 3, with 7 bases in between. Germline assignment: CDR1 SGHVS and CDR2 FQNEAQ. The CDR3 covers 13 residues. CDR3 nucleotide sequence: TGTGCCAGCAGCATGAGTTACACCGGGGAGCTGTTTTTT. This gives the protein CASSMSYTGELFF.